The 32 T cell receptor beta chains in this list originate from one sample, sequenced in a study of early T cells in non-severe SARS-CoV-2 infection (dated by TCRdb to the early 2020s). Library method: 5' RACE. These reads were obtained on a NextSeq 500. TCRdb trimmed the raw reads at Q25, called clones with MiXCR and kept productive beta chains. Identical CDR3 proteins give one entry, which carries the most common genes and DNA. In all, the sample holds 90,000 or so distinct CDR3 sequences, and about 16% of those were seen once. 5.5% of the sample is held by the ten biggest clonotypes. Material for sequencing was whole blood. These receptors all come from an adult who was a healthcare worker with PCR-confirmed SARS-CoV-2 infection or an uninfected control (not recorded which).

In its sample, this clonotype was seen many times. The rearrangement joins TRBV20-1 to TRBJ1-5; 8 nucleotides line up with TRBD1. Per the germline V gene, CDR1 is DFQATT and CDR2 is SNEGSKA (reference sequence). This CDR3 region has 12 residues. The junction had 2 bases not matched to a gene; V was cut back by 3 bases and J by 7 bases. The CDR3 DNA is TGCAGTGCTAGGCAGGGGGCCCAGCCCCAGCATTTT. This sequence encodes CSARQGAQPQHF.

The chain carries TRBV12-3 or TRBV12-4 and TRBJ2-3; D perhaps matches TRBD2 (5 bases). The CDR3 has 13 residues. Trimming cost V 4 bases and J 3 bases, with 8 bases left between them. This chain's CDR3 is CASSYRGTDTQYF. CDR3 in DNA: TGTGCCAGCAGTTACCGGGGAACAGATACGCAGTATTTT.

This clonotype was observed many times. This chain uses TRBV29-1 with TRBJ2-1; D remains ambiguous. The CDR3 has 12 amino acids. Germline loops: CDR1 SQVTM, CDR2 ANQGSEA. V lost 6 bases, J lost 4 bases, and 10 bases lay in between. The CDR3 nucleotides read TGCAGCGTACTCGACGAGTACAATGAGCAGTTCTTC. Translated: CSVLDEYNEQFF.

V is TRBV7-9 and J is TRBJ1-1, with D unclear. This CDR3 spans 13 amino acids. Germline V gives CDR1 SEHNR, CDR2 FQNEAQ (reference sequence). V gave up 8 bases and J gave up 2 bases, with 12 bases separating them. In DNA, the CDR3 is TGTGCCAGCTCGGACCCTCCTAACACTGAAGCTTTCTTT. This sequence encodes CASSDPPNTEAFF.

This clonotype was counted a few times. The chain has TRBV7-2 and TRBJ2-5; 8 bases line up with TRBD1. With 3 bases clipped from V and 4 bases from J, the junction kept 1 base outside the gene matches. This CDR3 has 13 amino acids. Germline CDR1 SGHTA, CDR2 FQGNSA. CDR3 residues: CASSFGQGETQYF. The CDR3 DNA reads as TGTGCCAGCAGCTTCGGACAGGGAGAGACCCAGTACTTC.

This clonotype has more than one count but fewer than ten. This chain joins TRBV12-3 or TRBV12-4 and TRBJ1-1; D call uncertain. The CDR3 has 12 residues. V was pared by 3 bases and J by 6 bases, with 8 bases between. The CDR3: CASSLGGPEAFF. In DNA form, the CDR3 reads TGTGCCAGCAGTTTGGGTGGGCCTGAAGCTTTCTTT.

The table lists this clonotype with many counts. The chain joins TRBV9 to TRBJ2-7; D is undetermined. This CDR3 has 15 amino acids. Looked up from germline, CDR1 is SGDLS and CDR2 is YYNGEE. The V end was cut by 0 bases, the J end by 3 bases, with 13 bases between. CDR3 sequence reads: CASSVEPGTDYEQYF. DNA for the CDR3: TGTGCCAGCAGCGTAGAACCAGGAACCGACTACGAGCAGTACTTC.

This clonotype was seen a few times. The chain joins TRBV4-1 to TRBJ1-1; D might be TRBD1 (5 bases). Germline V gene sequence: CDR1 MGHRA, CDR2 YSYEKL. The CDR3 sequence is 16 residues long. The V and J ends lost 2 bases and 4 bases respectively, with 17 bases between them. The CDR3 loop reads CASSQQLPGIGTEAFF. The CDR3 DNA sequence: TGCGCCAGCAGCCAACAACTCCCAGGGATTGGCACTGAAGCTTTCTTT.

This clonotype came up a few times. The rearrangement joins TRBV14 to TRBJ2-2; D remains unclear. Germline V CDR1 and CDR2: SGHDN, FVKESK. V lost 6 bases, J lost 1 base, and 21 bases lay in between. CDR3 length equals 18 residues. The CDR3 loop is CASRKTKKGYQNTGELFF. The CDR3 DNA reads as TGTGCCAGCAGAAAAACAAAAAAAGGGTATCAGAACACCGGGGAGCTGTTTTTT.

The chain is built from TRBV2 and TRBJ2-1; 8 bases fit TRBD2. The germline V gene has CDR1 SNHLY and CDR2 FYNNEI. V lost 2 bases and J lost 0; bases outside the gene matches: 3. This CDR3 has 16 residues. In DNA form, the CDR3 reads TGTGCCAGCAGTGAAAGGCTAGCGGGCTCCTACAATGAGCAGTTCTTC. Translating it yields CASSERLAGSYNEQFF.

This clonotype was seen more than once but under ten times. The chain combines TRBV28 with TRBJ2-3; either TRBD1 or TRBD2 may supply D (5 bases each). The germline gives CDR1 MDHEN, CDR2 SYDVKM. The CDR3 has 13 amino acids. V was trimmed by 5 bases and J by 8 bases, leaving 14 bases between them. The CDR3 DNA reads as TGTGCCAGCAGTGGGGGTGGTTTTGCTACGCAGTATTTT. It is translated as CASSGGGFATQYF.

This clonotype was counted at least ten times. The V call is TRBV18, the J call TRBJ2-7, with D possibly being TRBD2 (5 bases). V dropped 3 bases and J dropped 4 bases, with 22 bases sitting between them. This CDR3 has 17 amino acids. Germline CDR1 KGHSH, CDR2 LQKENI. CDR3 bases: TGTGCCAGCTCACCGACTGCTCTACTAGTACCCCCTTACGAGCAGTACTTC. Amino acid sequence: CASSPTALLVPPYEQYF.

The chain is built from TRBV6-5 and TRBJ2-5; a possible D gene is TRBD1 (6 bases). Germline lookup yields CDR1 MNHEY and CDR2 SVGAGI. This CDR3 spans 15 amino acids. V dropped 6 bases and J dropped 5 bases, with 19 bases sitting between them. The CDR3 loop reads CASSKLPPQGETQYF. CDR3 coding DNA: TGTGCCAGCAGCAAGCTACCGCCCCAGGGGGAGACCCAGTACTTC.

This clonotype was seen a few times. The chain carries TRBV3-1 and TRBJ1-4, with D tentatively TRBD1 (5 bases). Germline values: CDR1 LGHDT, CDR2 YNNKEL (reference sequence). The ends were cut back, 8 bases at V and 4 bases at J, with 8 bases in the middle. This CDR3 region has 12 residues. The CDR3 DNA reads TGTGCCAGCCGGCAGGGTAATGAAAAACTGTTTTTT. This codes for CASRQGNEKLFF.

DNA for the CDR3: TGTGCCAGCAGCCAGCCTCAATTGAGGGAAATAACCAAAAACATTCAGTACTTC. It encodes CASSQPQLREITKNIQYF. The rearrangement links TRBV7-9 to TRBJ2-4; a weak D match, TRBD2 (5 bases). Germline V gives CDR1 SEHNR, CDR2 FQNEAQ (reference sequence). Deletions cut 5 bases from V and 2 bases from J, with 22 bases between. CDR3 length equals 18 residues.

V gene TRBV29-1 combines with J gene TRBJ2-3; possible D gene TRBD1, 6 bases. The CDR3 sequence is 15 residues long. The germline CDR1 and CDR2 sequences are SQVTM and ANQGSEA. V was shortened by 0 bases and J by 0 bases, with 10 bases between the two germline ends. In nucleotides, the CDR3 is TGCAGCGTTGAAGATGACAGGAGGAGCACAGATACGCAGTATTTT. Encoded protein: CSVEDDRRSTDTQYF.

This clonotype has just a few counts. This sequence joins TRBV6-5 and TRBJ2-6; TRBD1 might be the D (6 bases). The CDR3 runs 15 residues. V was shortened by 10 bases and J by 0 bases, with 13 bases between the two germline ends. Germline lookup yields CDR1 MNHEY and CDR2 SVGAGI. The CDR3 DNA follows: TGTGCCACCAGGACAGAATTCTCTGGGGCCAACGTCCTGACTTTC. Translating gives CATRTEFSGANVLTF.

This clonotype was detected ten times or more. This chain uses TRBV7-2 with TRBJ2-2; D is possibly TRBD1 (6 bases). The CDR3 contains 15 residues. V dropped 5 bases and J dropped 5 bases, with 15 bases sitting between them. Germline CDR1 and CDR2: SGHTA and FQGNSA. The CDR3 DNA follows: TGTGCCAGCAGCAACGGGAACAGGGAGACCGGGGAGCTGTTTTTT. Protein sequence: CASSNGNRETGELFF. Together with reference TRBV7-2 and TRBJ2-2, the CDR3 gives the full variable domain: GAGVSQSPSNKVTEKGKDVELRCDPISGHTALYWYRQSLGQGLEFLIYFQGNSAPDKSGLPSDRFSAERTGGSVSTLTIQRTQQEDSAVYLCASSNGNRETGELFFGEGSRLTVL.

The chain recombines TRBV20-1 with TRBJ2-3; D is possibly TRBD2 (5 bases). CDR3 size: 17 residues. The germline gives CDR1 DFQATT, CDR2 SNEGSKA (reference sequence). Trimming cost V 4 bases and J 1 base, with 21 bases left between them. The CDR3 region has the DNA TGCAGTGCTAAACATGCGGGTGTATGGGGAGGCACAGATACGCAGTATTTT. Its protein product is CSAKHAGVWGGTDTQYF.

The chain combines TRBV20-1 with TRBJ2-7, with D unclear. The ends were cut back, 0 bases at V and 5 bases at J, with 17 bases in the middle. CDR3 size: 15 residues. The V gene's germline CDR1 is DFQATT and CDR2 SNEGSKA (reference sequence). The CDR3: CSARDFGRSVHEQYF. The CDR3 DNA reads TGCAGTGCTAGAGATTTCGGCAGGTCGGTCCACGAGCAGTACTTC.

This clonotype has at least ten counts. The chain couples TRBV27 to TRBJ1-1; 8 bases line up with TRBD1. Germline V gene lookup returns CDR1 MNHEY and CDR2 SMNVEV (reference sequence). Unmatched junction bases numbered 10, after V lost 5 bases and J lost 8 bases. The CDR3 extends over 14 amino acids. CDR3 protein: CASSPHLQGAEAFF. CDR3 coding DNA: TGTGCCAGCAGTCCACACCTCCAGGGGGCGGAAGCTTTCTTT.

Ten or more counts support this clonotype. The chain joins TRBV20-1 to TRBJ1-5; TRBD1 matches 7 bases. This CDR3 spans 13 amino acids. Trimming cost V 1 base and J 8 bases; bases outside gene matches: 5. Germline-derived CDR1 and CDR2 are DFQATT and SNEGSKA (reference sequence). This chain's CDR3 is CSARVQGSEPQHF. The CDR3 nucleotides read TGCAGTGCTAGAGTACAGGGGTCTGAGCCCCAGCATTTT.

This clonotype has ten or more counts. The chain joins TRBV29-1 to TRBJ2-3; 7 bases agree with TRBD2. V gave up 5 bases and J gave up 3 bases; unmatched junction bases: 14. The germline V gene has CDR1 SQVTM and CDR2 ANQGSEA. This CDR3 is built from 16 residues. CDR3 sequence reads: CSVKGPREGRTDTQYF. Written as DNA, the CDR3 is TGCAGCGTTAAAGGCCCGAGGGAGGGGAGGACAGATACGCAGTATTTT.

J is TRBJ2-1 and V is TRBV4-3, with D perhaps matching TRBD2 (6 bases). This CDR3 has 14 amino acids. The germline CDR1 and CDR2 sequences are LGHNA and YSLEER. Trimming removed 0 bases from V and 7 bases from J, with 10 bases in between. Here the CDR3 DNA reads TGCGCCAGCAGCCAAGATGGGGCGGGAAATGAGCAGTTCTTC. As protein: CASSQDGAGNEQFF.

The chain uses TRBV10-2 and TRBJ2-7; D unclear. Germline CDR1 reads WSHSY; CDR2 reads SAAADI. With 6 bases removed from V and 2 bases from J, the gap between germline ends came to 8 bases. The CDR3 totals 12 residues. The CDR3 region is CASRDQTYEQYF. The CDR3 coding sequence is TGCGCCAGCAGGGACCAGACCTACGAGCAGTACTTC.

The J gene is TRBJ2-7, the V gene TRBV5-1, with 10 bases lining up with TRBD2. Germline lookup yields CDR1 SGHRS and CDR2 YFSETQ. J gave up 7 bases and V 2 bases, and 9 bases lay outside the gene matches. The CDR3 sequence is 15 residues long. The CDR3 coding sequence is TGCGCCAGCAGCTTTACGGGCCTAGCGGGAGAAGAGCAGTACTTC. Translating gives CASSFTGLAGEEQYF.

The CDR3 DNA reads as TGTGCCAGCAGCTTAAGCTCTCAAGAGACCCAGTACTTC. Protein sequence: CASSLSSQETQYF. The J gene is TRBJ2-5, the V gene TRBV7-3, with no clear D. The CDR3 is 13 amino acids. Germline assignment: CDR1 SGHTA and CDR2 FQGTGA. Trimming took 1 base from V and 2 from J, leaving 5 bases between them.

This clonotype was found many times. The V gene is TRBV3-1, the J gene TRBJ1-5; D remains unclear. Between the trimmed V and J ends, which lost 1 base and 6 bases, there was a span of 4 bases. The CDR3 has 12 residues. The germline gives CDR1 LGHDT, CDR2 YNNKEL (reference sequence). CDR3 amino acids: CASSQGGQPQHF. CDR3 DNA: TGTGCCAGCAGCCAAGGGGGTCAGCCCCAGCATTTT.

Ten or more counts support this clonotype. The chain couples TRBV7-9 to TRBJ2-4, with 8 nucleotides matching TRBD1. The V gene's germline CDR1 is SEHNR and CDR2 FQNEAQ (reference sequence). V was pared by 5 bases and J by 3 bases, with 18 bases of the junction left unmatched. This CDR3 is built from 19 residues. CDR3 DNA: TGTGCCAGCAGCCAGCGGACAGGGTCTACTTTACTTGACAAAAACATTCAGTACTTC. Translating gives CASSQRTGSTLLDKNIQYF.

V usage is TRBV28 and J usage is TRBJ1-1; perhaps TRBD1 as D (5 bases). Trimming cost V 4 bases and J 4 bases, with 13 bases left between them. The CDR3 totals 14 residues. The germline CDR1 and CDR2 sequences are MDHEN and SYDVKM. This chain's CDR3 is CASSSGGGGTEAFF. The CDR3 nucleotides are TGTGCCAGCAGTTCGGGGGGAGGCGGCACTGAAGCTTTCTTT.

The genes are TRBV4-3 and TRBJ2-7; 7 bases agree with TRBD1. The CDR3 is 17 residues long. Trimming cost V 1 base and J 0 bases; bases outside gene matches: 9. The germline gives CDR1 LGHNA, CDR2 YSLEER. CDR3 sequence: CASSQAVGTASSYEQYF. The CDR3 DNA is TGCGCCAGCAGCCAAGCGGTCGGGACAGCTAGCTCCTACGAGCAGTACTTC.

This chain joins TRBV6-4 and TRBJ2-2; D might be TRBD1 (6 bases). Trimming took off 2 bases at V and 6 bases at J, with 7 bases between the two ends. This CDR3 is 13 amino acids long. Germline CDR1 reads MRHNA; CDR2 reads SNTAGT. Written as DNA, the CDR3 is TGTGCCAGCAGTGACGGGGGCGCCGGGGAGCTGTTTTTT. It is translated as CASSDGGAGELFF.